This passage covers 9 T cell receptor beta chains from one sample sequenced in a study of regulatory T cells in long-lasting Graves disease (dated by TCRdb to the early 2020s). The time point label, read with the paper, signifies: persistent/refractory GD, antithyroid drugs over 5 years with positive TRAb. For both TCR sequencing and RNA sequencing, RNA was extracted from PBMCs in TRIzol. Library generation was performed with multiplex PCR. The reads were generated on an Illumina HiSeq 4000. CDR3 regions were amplified by Arm-PCR with iRepertoire HTBI primers to construct TCR beta libraries. Through fastp at Q25 and MiXCR, TCRdb rebuilt clones from the public reads, retaining in-frame beta chains. Duplicate CDR3 protein sequences are folded into a single record with the most common DNA and genes. The sample table lists hundreds of thousands of distinct CDR3 sequences, about 32% of them with a count of one. The top ten constitute under 55% of the sample.

The specimen comprised peripheral blood mononuclear cells (PBMCs), sampled when the disease was refractory, from a patient treated with antithyroid drugs. These receptors were collected from a female donor with Graves disease.

V gene TRBV30 combines with J gene TRBJ1-5; D remains ambiguous. Trimming left V 3 bases short and J 0 bases short, with 15 bases between. This CDR3 region has 16 residues. Germline V gives CDR1 GTSNPN, CDR2 SVGIG (reference sequence). This chain's CDR3 is CAWSHPDAHSNQPQHF. The CDR3 nucleotides read TGTGCCTGGAGCCATCCGGACGCTCATAGCAATCAGCCCCAGCATTTT.

This clonotype was counted only a few times. The chain carries TRBV11-2 and TRBJ1-5; unclear D gene. The CDR3 loop spans 15 amino acids. V was shortened by 1 base and J by 6 bases, with 13 bases between the two germline ends. Germline CDR1 and CDR2: SGHAT and FQNNGV. The CDR3 nucleotides are TGTGCCAGCAGCTTAGCCCGGGTGGGTGGTCAGCCCCAGCATTTT. Translation gives CASSLARVGGQPQHF.

In its sample, this clonotype was seen many times. The chain joins TRBV6-2 or TRBV6-3 to TRBJ1-4; 7 nucleotides line up with TRBD1. Germline V gene lookup returns CDR1 MNHEY and CDR2 SVGEGT. CDR3 length: 14 amino acids. Trimming took 2 bases from V and 8 from J; bases not matched to a gene: 5. The CDR3 loop reads CASSYVPGQEKLFF. The CDR3 nucleotides are TGTGCCAGCAGTTACGTCCCGGGACAGGAAAAACTGTTTTTT.

This clonotype turned up a few times. The V gene is TRBV6-1, the J gene TRBJ1-1; 10 bases map to TRBD1. The CDR3 runs to 17 residues. Unmatched junction bases numbered 10, after V lost 5 bases and J lost 1 base. CDR1 and CDR2 (germline): MNHNS, SASEGT. The CDR3 bases are TGTGCCAGCAGTCTCCCGGACAGGGGGGGGGGGAACACTGAAGCTTTCTTT. Its protein product is CASSLPDRGGGNTEAFF.

This clonotype appeared many times. The CDR3 loop reads CSASGRRTEAFF. CDR3 nucleotide sequence: TGCAGTGCTAGCGGAAGGAGAACTGAAGCTTTCTTT. V usage is TRBV20-1 and J usage is TRBJ1-1; no definite D call. This CDR3 has 12 amino acids. Per germline, CDR1 DFQATT and CDR2 SNEGSKA (reference sequence). The V end lost 3 bases, the J end lost 5 bases, and 10 bases lay between the germline ends.

The chain couples TRBV11-2 to TRBJ2-7; D uncertain. Trimming removed 2 bases from V and 1 base from J, with 12 bases in between. CDR1 SGHAT and CDR2 FQNNGV come from the germline V gene. The CDR3 is made up of 15 amino acids. The CDR3 loop reads CASSLFPPESYEQYF. CDR3 in DNA: TGTGCCAGCAGCTTATTCCCCCCGGAATCCTACGAGCAGTACTTC.

The chain carries TRBV19 and TRBJ1-5; tentative D call: TRBD1 (5 bases). The CDR3 loop spans 15 amino acids. Trimming stripped 3 bases from V and 3 bases from J, with 12 bases between. Germline V gives CDR1 LNHDA, CDR2 SQIVND (reference sequence). CDR3 sequence (DNA): TGTGCCAGTAGTATGGATCAGGGCTACAATCAGCCCCAGCATTTT. Amino acids: CASSMDQGYNQPQHF.

The chain combines TRBV29-1 with TRBJ1-5, with D maybe TRBD1 (5 bases). This CDR3 is built from 14 residues. V was shortened by 3 bases and J by 0 bases, with 9 bases between the two germline ends. Germline V gene lookup returns CDR1 SQVTM and CDR2 ANQGSEA. The CDR3 region has the DNA TGCAGCGTTGACACAGGTGATAGCAATCAGCCCCAGCATTTT. Translated, it gives CSVDTGDSNQPQHF.

V and J are TRBV20-1 and TRBJ2-5; possibly TRBD2 for D (6 bases). Germline V gives CDR1 DFQATT, CDR2 SNEGSKA (reference sequence). V was clipped by 2 bases and J by 2 bases, with 12 bases between them. CDR3 size: 14 residues. In DNA, the CDR3 is TGCAGTGCTAGAATAGGAGGGAATCAAGAGACCCAGTACTTC. The encoded protein is CSARIGGNQETQYF.